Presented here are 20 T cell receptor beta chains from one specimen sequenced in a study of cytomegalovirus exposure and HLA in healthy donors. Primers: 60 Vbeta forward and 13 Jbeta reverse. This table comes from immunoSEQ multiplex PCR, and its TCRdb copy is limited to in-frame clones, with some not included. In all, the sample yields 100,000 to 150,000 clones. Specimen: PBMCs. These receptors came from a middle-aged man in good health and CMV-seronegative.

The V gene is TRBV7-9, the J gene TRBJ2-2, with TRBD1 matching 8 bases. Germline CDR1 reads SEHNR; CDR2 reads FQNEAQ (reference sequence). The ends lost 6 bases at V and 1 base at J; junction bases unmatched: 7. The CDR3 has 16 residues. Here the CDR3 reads CASRDTGTGNTGELFF. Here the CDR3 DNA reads TGTGCCAGCAGGGACACCGGGACAGGGAACACCGGGGAGCTGTTTTTT.

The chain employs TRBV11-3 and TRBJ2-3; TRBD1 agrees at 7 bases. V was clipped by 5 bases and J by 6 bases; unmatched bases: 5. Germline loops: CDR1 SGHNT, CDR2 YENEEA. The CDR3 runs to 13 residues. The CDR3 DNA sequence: TGTGCCAGCAGCCCCGACAGGGCCGATACGCAGTATTTT. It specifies CASSPDRADTQYF. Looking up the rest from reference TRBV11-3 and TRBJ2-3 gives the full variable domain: EAGVVQSPRYKIIEKKQPVAFWCNPISGHNTLYWYLQNLGQGPELLIRYENEEAVDDSQLPKDRFSAERLKGVDSTLKIQPAELGDSAVYLCASSPDRADTQYFGPGTRLTVL.

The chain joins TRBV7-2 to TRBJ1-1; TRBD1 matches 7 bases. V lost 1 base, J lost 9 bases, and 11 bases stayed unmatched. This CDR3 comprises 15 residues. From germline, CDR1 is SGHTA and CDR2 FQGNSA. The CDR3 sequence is CASSLEAQGSKKAFF. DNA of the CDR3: TGTGCCAGCAGCTTAGAAGCACAGGGGAGCAAGAAAGCTTTCTTT.

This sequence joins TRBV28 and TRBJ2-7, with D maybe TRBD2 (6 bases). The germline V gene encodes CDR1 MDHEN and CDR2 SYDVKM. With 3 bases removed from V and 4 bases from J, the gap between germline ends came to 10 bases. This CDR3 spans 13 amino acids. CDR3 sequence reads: CASSFIGSYEQYF. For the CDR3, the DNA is TGTGCCAGCAGTTTTATCGGGAGTTACGAGCAGTACTTC.

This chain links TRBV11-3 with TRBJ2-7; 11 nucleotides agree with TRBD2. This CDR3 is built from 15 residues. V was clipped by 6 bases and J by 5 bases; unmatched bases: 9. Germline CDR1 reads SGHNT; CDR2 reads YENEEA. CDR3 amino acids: CASSIAGGPSDEQYF. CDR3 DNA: TGTGCCAGCAGTATAGCGGGAGGGCCTTCGGACGAGCAGTACTTC.

The CDR3 loop is CASSGTGNYGYTF. CDR3 coding DNA: TGTGCCAGCAGTGGGACAGGGAACTATGGCTACACCTTC. The rearrangement uses TRBV2 and TRBJ1-2; TRBD1 agrees at 8 bases. This CDR3 has 13 amino acids. J lost 2 bases, V lost 4 bases, and 0 bases had no gene match. Germline V gene sequence: CDR1 SNHLY, CDR2 FYNNEI.

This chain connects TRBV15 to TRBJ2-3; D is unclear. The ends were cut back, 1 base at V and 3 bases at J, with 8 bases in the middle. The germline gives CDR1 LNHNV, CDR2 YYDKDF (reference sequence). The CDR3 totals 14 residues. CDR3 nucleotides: TGTGCCACCAGCAGAGTTGAGAGGACAGATACGCAGTATTTT. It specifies CATSRVERTDTQYF.

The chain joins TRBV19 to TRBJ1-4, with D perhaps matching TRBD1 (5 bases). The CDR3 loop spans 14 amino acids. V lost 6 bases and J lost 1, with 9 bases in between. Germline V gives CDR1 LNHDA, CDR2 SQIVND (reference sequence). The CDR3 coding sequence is TGTGCCAGTAGACCCCAGGGAACTAATGAAAAACTGTTTTTT. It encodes CASRPQGTNEKLFF.

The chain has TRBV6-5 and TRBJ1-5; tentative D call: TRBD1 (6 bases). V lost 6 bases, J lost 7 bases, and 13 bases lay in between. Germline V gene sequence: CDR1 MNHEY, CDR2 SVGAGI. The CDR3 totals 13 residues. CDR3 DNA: TGTGCCAGCAGAGGACAGCGGGGGCAGCCCCAGCATTTT. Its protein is CASRGQRGQPQHF.

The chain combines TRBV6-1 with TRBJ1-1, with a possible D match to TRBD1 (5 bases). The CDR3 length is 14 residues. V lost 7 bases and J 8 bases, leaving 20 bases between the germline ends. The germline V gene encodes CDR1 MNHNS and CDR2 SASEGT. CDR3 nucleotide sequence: TGTGCCAGCACCTTCACCTTGGGGGGATTGGAAGCTTTCTTT. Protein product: CASTFTLGGLEAFF.

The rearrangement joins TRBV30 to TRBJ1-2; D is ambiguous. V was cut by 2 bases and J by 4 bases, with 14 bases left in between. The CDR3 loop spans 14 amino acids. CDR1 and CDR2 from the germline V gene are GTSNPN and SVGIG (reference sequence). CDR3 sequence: CAWSLAQGPYGYTF. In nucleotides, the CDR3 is TGTGCCTGGAGTCTAGCCCAAGGGCCCTATGGCTACACCTTC.

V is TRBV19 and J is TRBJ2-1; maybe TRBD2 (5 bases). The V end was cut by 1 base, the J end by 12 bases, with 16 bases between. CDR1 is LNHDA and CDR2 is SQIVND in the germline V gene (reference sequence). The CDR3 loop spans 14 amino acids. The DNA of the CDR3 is TGTGCCAGTAGTATAGGGGAGCCCGATCGGGGGCAGTTCTTC. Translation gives CASSIGEPDRGQFF.

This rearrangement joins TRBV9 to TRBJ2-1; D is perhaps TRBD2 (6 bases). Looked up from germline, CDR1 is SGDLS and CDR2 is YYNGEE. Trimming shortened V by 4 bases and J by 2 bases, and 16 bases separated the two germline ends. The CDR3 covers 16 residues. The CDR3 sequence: CASSPLGRGTYNEQFF. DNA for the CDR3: TGTGCCAGCAGCCCACTGGGGCGGGGTACCTACAATGAGCAGTTCTTC.

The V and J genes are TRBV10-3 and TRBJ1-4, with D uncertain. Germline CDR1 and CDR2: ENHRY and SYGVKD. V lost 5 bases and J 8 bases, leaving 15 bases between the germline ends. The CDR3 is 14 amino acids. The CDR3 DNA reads TGTGCCATCAGTCAGCCAGGCCTTTCCGAAAAACTGTTTTTT. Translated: CAISQPGLSEKLFF.

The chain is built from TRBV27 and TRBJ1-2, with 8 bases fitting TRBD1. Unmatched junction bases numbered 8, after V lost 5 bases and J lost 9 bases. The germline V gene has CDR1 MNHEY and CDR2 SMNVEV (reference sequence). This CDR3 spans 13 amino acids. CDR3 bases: TGTGCCAGCAGTCCCCAGGGGGCTCTGAGCTACACCTTC. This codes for CASSPQGALSYTF.

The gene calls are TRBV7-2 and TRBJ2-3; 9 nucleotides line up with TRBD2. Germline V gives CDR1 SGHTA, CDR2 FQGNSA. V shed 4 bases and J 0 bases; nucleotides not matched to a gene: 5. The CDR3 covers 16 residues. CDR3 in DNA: TGTGCCAGCAGCTCCCTAACTAGCGGGAGCACAGATACGCAGTATTTT. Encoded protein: CASSSLTSGSTDTQYF.

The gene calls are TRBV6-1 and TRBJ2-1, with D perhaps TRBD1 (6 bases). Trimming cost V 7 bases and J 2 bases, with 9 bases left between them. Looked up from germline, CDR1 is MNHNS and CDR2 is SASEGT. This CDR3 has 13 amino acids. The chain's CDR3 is CASIGTTYNEQFF. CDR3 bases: TGTGCCAGCATTGGGACAACCTACAATGAGCAGTTCTTC.

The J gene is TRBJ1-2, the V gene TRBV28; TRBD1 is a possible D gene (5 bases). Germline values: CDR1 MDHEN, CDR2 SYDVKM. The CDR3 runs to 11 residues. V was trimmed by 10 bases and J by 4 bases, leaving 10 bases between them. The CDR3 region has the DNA TGTGCCACTACAGGCCGCTATGGCTACACCTTC. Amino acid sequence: CATTGRYGYTF.

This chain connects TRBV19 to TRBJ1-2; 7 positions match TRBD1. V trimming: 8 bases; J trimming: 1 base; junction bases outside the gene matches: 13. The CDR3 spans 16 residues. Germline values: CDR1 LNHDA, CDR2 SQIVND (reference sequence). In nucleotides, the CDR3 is TGTGCCAGTTCTCAGGGGGTAGTGGCGCTTAACTATGGCTACACCTTC. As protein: CASSQGVVALNYGYTF.

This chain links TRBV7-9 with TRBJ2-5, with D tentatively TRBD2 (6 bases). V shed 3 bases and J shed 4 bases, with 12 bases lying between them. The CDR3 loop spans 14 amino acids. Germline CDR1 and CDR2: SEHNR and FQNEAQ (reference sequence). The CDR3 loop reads CASSFRLGIETQYF. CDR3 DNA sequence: TGTGCCAGCAGCTTTCGACTAGGGATAGAGACCCAGTACTTC. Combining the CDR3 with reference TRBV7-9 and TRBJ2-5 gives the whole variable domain DTGVSQNPRHKITKRGQNVTFRCDPISEHNRLYWYRQTLGQGPEFLTYFQNEAQLEKSRLLSDRFSAERPKGSFSTLEIQRTEQGDSAMYLCASSFRLGIETQYFGPGTRLLVL.